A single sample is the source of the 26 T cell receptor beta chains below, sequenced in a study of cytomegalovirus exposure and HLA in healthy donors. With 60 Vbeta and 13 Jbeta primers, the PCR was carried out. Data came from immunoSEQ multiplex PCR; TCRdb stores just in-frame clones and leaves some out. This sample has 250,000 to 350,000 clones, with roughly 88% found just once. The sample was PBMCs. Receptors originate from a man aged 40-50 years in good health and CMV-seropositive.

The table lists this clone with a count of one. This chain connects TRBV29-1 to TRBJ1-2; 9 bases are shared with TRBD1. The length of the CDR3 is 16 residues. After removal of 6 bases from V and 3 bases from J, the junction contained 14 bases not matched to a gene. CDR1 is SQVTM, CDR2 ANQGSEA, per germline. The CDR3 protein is CSVSPTTWTGDYGYTF. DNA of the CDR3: TGCAGCGTATCTCCGACGACCTGGACAGGGGACTATGGCTACACCTTC.

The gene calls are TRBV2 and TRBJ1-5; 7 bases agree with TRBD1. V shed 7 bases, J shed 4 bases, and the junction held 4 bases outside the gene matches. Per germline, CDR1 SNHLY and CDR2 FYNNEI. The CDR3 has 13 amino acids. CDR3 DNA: TGTGCCAGCACGGGACAGCGTAATCAGCCCCAGCATTTT. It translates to CASTGQRNQPQHF.

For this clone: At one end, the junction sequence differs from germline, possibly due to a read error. The CDR3 sequence: CSVGGRGSHNEQFF. CDR3 sequence (DNA): TGCAGCGTTGGTGGTAGAGGCTCCCACAATGAGCAGTTCTTC. V gene TRBV29-1 combines with J gene TRBJ2-1, with D uncertain. The CDR3 consists of 14 residues. Germline V gene lookup returns CDR1 SQVTM and CDR2 ANQGSEA.

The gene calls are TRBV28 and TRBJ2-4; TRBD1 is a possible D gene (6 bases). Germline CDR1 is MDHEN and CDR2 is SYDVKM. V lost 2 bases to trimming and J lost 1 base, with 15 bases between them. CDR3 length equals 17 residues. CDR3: CASSLRQQGLAKNIQYF. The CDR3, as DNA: TGTGCCAGCAGTTTACGCCAACAGGGTTTGGCCAAAAACATTCAGTACTTC.

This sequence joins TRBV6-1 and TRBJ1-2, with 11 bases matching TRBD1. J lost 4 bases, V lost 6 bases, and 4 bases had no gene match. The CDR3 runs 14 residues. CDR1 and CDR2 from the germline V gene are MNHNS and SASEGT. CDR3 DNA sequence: TGTGCCAGCAGCTGGACAGGGGGCAGCTATGGCTACACCTTC. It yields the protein CASSWTGGSYGYTF.

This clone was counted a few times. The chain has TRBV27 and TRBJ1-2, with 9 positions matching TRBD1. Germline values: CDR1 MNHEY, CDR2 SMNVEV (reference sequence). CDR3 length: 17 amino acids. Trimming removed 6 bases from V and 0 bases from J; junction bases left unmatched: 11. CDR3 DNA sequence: TGTGCCAGCAGGGGAGGGACAGGGCTACACTCTAACTATGGCTACACCTTC. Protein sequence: CASRGGTGLHSNYGYTF.

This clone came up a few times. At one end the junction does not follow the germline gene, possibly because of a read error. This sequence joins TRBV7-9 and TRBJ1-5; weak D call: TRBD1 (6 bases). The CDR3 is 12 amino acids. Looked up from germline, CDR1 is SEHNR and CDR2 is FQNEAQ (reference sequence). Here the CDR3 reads CSSRQDNQPQHF. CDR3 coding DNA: TGTTCCAGTAGACAGGACAATCAGCCCCAGCATTTT.

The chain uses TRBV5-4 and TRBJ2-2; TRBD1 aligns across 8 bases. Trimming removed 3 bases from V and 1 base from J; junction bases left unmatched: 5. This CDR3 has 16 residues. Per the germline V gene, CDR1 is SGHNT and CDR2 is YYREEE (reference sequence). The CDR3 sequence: CASSSPGQGNTGELFF. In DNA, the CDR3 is TGTGCCAGCAGCTCCCCCGGACAGGGGAACACCGGGGAGCTGTTTTTT.

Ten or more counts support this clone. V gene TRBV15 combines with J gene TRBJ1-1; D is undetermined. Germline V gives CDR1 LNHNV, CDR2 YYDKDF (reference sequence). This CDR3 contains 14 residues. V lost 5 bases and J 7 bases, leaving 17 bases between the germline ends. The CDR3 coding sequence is TGTGCCACCAGCGGCGGGTCGAGGGTTGGTGAAGCTTTCTTT. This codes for CATSGGSRVGEAFF.

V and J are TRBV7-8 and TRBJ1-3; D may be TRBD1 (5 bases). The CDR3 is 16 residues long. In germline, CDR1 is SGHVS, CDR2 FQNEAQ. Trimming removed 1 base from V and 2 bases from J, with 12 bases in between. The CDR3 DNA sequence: TGTGCCAGCAGCTTAGTTGGGTGGGGGGCTGGAAACACCATATATTTT. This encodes CASSLVGWGAGNTIYF. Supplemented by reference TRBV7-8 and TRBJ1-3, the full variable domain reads GAGVSQSPRYKVAKRGQDVALRCDPISGHVSLFWYQQALGQGPEFLTYFQNEAQLDKSGLPSDRFFAERPEGSVSTLKIQRTQQEDSAVYLCASSLVGWGAGNTIYFGEGSWLTVV.

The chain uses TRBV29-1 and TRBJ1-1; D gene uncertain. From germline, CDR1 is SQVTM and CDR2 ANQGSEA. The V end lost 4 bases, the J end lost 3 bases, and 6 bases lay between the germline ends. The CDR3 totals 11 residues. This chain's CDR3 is CSVGGYTEAFF. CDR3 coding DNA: TGCAGCGTTGGAGGGTACACTGAAGCTTTCTTT.

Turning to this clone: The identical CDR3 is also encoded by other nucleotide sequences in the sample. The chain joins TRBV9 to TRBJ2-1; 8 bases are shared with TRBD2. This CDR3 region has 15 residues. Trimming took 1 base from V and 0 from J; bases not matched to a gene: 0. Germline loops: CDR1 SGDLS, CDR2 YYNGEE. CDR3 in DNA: TGTGCCAGCAGCGTAAGCGGGAGCTCCTACAATGAGCAGTTCTTC. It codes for CASSVSGSSYNEQFF.

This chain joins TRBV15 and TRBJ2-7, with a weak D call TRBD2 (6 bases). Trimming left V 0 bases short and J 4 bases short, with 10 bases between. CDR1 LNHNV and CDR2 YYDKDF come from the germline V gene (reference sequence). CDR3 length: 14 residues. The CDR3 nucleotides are TGTGCCACCAGCAGAGATCGTGGGGGGTACGAGCAGTACTTC. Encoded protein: CATSRDRGGYEQYF. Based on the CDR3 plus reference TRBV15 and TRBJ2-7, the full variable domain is DAMVIQNPRYQVTQFGKPVTLSCSQTLNHNVMYWYQQKSSQAPKLLFHYYDKDFNNEADTPDNFQSRRPNTSFCFLDIRSPGLGDTAMYLCATSRDRGGYEQYFGPGTRLTVT.

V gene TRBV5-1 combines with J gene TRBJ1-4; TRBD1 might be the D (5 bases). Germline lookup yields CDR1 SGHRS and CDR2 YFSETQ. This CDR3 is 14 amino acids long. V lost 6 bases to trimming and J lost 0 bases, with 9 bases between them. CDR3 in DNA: TGCGCCAGCAACACAGGTGCAACTAATGAAAAACTGTTTTTT. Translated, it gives CASNTGATNEKLFF.

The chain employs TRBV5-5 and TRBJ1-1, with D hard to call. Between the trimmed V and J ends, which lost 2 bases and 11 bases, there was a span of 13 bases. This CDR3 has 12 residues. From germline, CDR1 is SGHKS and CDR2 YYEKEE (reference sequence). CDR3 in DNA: TGTGCCAGCAGCTTTGGAGGGTTTACCGCTTTCTTT. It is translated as CASSFGGFTAFF. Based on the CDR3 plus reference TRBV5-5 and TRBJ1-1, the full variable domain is DAGVTQSPTHLIKTRGQQVTLRCSPISGHKSVSWYQQVLGQGPQFIFQYYEKEERGRGNFPDRFSARQFPNYSSELNVNALLLGDSALYLCASSFGGFTAFFGQGTRLTVV.

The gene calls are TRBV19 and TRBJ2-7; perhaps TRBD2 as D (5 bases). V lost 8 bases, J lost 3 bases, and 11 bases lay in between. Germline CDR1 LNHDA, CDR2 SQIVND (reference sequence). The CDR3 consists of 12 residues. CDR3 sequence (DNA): TGTGCCAGTTCTGAGGGAGTCTACGAGCAGTACTTC. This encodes CASSEGVYEQYF.

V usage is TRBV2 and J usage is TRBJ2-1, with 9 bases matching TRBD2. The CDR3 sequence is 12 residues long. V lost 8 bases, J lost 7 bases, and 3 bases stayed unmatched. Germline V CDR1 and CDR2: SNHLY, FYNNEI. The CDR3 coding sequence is TGTGCCAGCGCAACTAGCGGGAATGAGCAGTTCTTC. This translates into CASATSGNEQFF. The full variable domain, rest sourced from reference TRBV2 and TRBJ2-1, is EPEVTQTPSHQVTQMGQEVILRCVPISNHLYFYWYRQILGQKVEFLVSFYNNEISEKSEIFDDQFSVERPDGSNFTLKIRSTKLEDSAMYFCASATSGNEQFFGPGTRLTVL.

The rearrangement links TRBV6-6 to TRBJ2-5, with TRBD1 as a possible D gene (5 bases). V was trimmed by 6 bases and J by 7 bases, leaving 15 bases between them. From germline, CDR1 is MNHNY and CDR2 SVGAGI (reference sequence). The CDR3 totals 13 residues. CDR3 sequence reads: CASSPKGSWTQYF. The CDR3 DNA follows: TGTGCCAGCAGCCCCAAGGGGTCCTGGACCCAGTACTTC.

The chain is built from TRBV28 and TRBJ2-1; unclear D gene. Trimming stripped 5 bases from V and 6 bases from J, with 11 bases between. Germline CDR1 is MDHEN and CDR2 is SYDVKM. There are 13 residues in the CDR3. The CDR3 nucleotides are TGTGCCAGCAGTCAAAGGAGTTTCAATGAGCAGTTCTTC. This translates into CASSQRSFNEQFF.

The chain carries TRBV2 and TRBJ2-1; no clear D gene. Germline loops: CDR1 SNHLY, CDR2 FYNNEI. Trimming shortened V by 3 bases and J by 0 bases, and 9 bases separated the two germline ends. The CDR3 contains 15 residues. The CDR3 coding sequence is TGTGCCAGCAGTGAGACTCCGAGCTCCTACAATGAGCAGTTCTTC. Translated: CASSETPSSYNEQFF.

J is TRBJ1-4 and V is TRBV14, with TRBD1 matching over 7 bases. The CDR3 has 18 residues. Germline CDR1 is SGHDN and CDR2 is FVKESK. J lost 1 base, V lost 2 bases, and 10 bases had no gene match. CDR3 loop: CASSQFKGGALTNEKLFF. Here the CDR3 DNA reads TGTGCCAGCAGCCAATTCAAAGGGGGCGCGTTAACTAATGAAAAACTGTTTTTT.

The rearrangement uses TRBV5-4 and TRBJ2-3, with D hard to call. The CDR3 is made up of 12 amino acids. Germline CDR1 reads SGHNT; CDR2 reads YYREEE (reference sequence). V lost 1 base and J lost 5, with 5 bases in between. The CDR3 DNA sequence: TGTGCCAGCAGCTTGCTTCGAGATACGCAGTATTTT. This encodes CASSLLRDTQYF. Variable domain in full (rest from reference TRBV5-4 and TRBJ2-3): ETGVTQSPTHLIKTRGQQVTLRCSSQSGHNTVSWYQQALGQGPQFIFQYYREEENGRGNFPPRFSGLQFPNYSSELNVNALELDDSALYLCASSLLRDTQYFGPGTRLTVL.

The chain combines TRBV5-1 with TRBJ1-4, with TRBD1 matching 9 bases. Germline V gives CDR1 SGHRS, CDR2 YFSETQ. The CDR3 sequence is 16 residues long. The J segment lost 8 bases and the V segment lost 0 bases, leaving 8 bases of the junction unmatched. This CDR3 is CASSLGAGTGREKLFF. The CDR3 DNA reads TGCGCCAGCAGCTTGGGGGCCGGGACAGGGAGGGAAAAACTGTTTTTT. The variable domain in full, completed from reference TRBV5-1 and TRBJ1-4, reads KAGVTQTPRYLIKTRGQQVTLSCSPISGHRSVSWYQQTPGQGLQFLFEYFSETQRNKGNFPGRFSGRQFSNSRSEMNVSTLELGDSALYLCASSLGAGTGREKLFFGSGTQLSVL.

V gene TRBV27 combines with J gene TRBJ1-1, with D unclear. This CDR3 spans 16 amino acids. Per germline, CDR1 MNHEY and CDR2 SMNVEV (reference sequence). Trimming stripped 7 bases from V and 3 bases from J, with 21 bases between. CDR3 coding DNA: TGTGCCAGCACCCCCGCCCAGGCCAGGATGGACACTGAAGCTTTCTTT. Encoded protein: CASTPAQARMDTEAFF.

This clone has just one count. CDR3 DNA sequence: TGTGCCAGCAGCCCACAGGGCGGCGTTACCTATGGCTACACCTTC. Translated, it gives CASSPQGGVTYGYTF. The chain has TRBV7-2 and TRBJ1-2; D is perhaps TRBD1 (6 bases). The V end was cut by 5 bases, the J end by 4 bases, with 17 bases between. The CDR3 loop spans 15 amino acids. Germline V lookup: CDR1 SGHTA, CDR2 FQGNSA. Full variable domain (rest looked up from reference TRBV7-2 and TRBJ1-2): GAGVSQSPSNKVTEKGKDVELRCDPISGHTALYWYRQSLGQGLEFLIYFQGNSAPDKSGLPSDRFSAERTGGSVSTLTIQRTQQEDSAVYLCASSPQGGVTYGYTFGSGTRLTVV.

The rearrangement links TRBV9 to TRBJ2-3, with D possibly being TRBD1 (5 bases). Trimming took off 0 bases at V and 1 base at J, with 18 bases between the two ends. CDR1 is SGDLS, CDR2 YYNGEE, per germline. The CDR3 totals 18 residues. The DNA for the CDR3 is TGTGCCAGCAGCGTAGCTACGGACACCCTCAGAGGCACAGATACGCAGTATTTT. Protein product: CASSVATDTLRGTDTQYF.